Listed below are T cell receptor beta chains from one sample, sequenced in a study of early T cells in non-severe SARS-CoV-2 infection. TCRdb re-derived calls from the 5' RACE reads in MiXCR, one entry per CDR3 protein. Among about 99,000 distinct CDR3 sequences listed, around 17% were seen once. Sequencing was carried out using whole blood. These receptors were obtained from an adult who was a healthcare worker with PCR-confirmed SARS-CoV-2 infection or an uninfected control (not recorded which). Both conserved end residues are part of each CDR3. A D gene is named only where the DNA matches it firmly. Part of the rows lack a size; the others show once, few, many or a class for expanded clones.

j_call cdr3_length d_call clone_size v_call cdr3_nt cdr3_aa
TRBJ1-2 14 NA NA TRBV18 TGTGCCAGCTCACCACCAGAACGGATCTATGGCTACACCTTC CASSPPERIYGYTF
TRBJ1-5 12 NA few TRBV7-9 TGTGCCAGCAGCTCTGGGAGGCAGCCCCAGCATTTT CASSSGRQPQHF
TRBJ1-2 12 NA few TRBV27 TGTGCCAGCAGTAGTAACTATTTGGACTACACCTTC CASSSNYLDYTF
TRBJ1-5 17 TRBD1 few TRBV18 TGTGCCAGCTCACCACCTACAGGGGGATCGAGCAATCAGCCCCAGCATTTT CASSPPTGGSSNQPQHF
TRBJ2-1 17 TRBD1 few TRBV3-1 TGTGCCAGCAGCCAACCGACCCCGGGACAGGGCTACAATGAGCAGTTCTTC CASSQPTPGQGYNEQFF
TRBJ1-4 10 NA few TRBV29-1 TGCAGCGTCGCTCAGGAAAAACTGTTTTTT CSVAQEKLFF
TRBJ2-3 12 NA many TRBV12-3/TRBV12-4 TGTGCCAGCAGCCTGGCAACAGATACGCAGTATTTT CASSLATDTQYF
TRBJ2-1 15 TRBD2 NA TRBV7-9 TGTGCCAGCAGCCCACTAGCGGGCCTATACAATGAGCAGTTCTTC CASSPLAGLYNEQFF
TRBJ1-4 14 NA NA TRBV18 TGTGCCAGCTCACTCGGACAGCACAATGAAAAACTGTTTTTT CASSLGQHNEKLFF
TRBJ2-3 14 NA few TRBV27 TGTGCCAGCAGCGGAGGACAGTCCACAGATACGCAGTATTTT CASSGGQSTDTQYF
TRBJ2-7 13 NA NA TRBV28 TGTGCCAGCAGTCCCCCCCCCCATGCCGAGCAGTACTTC CASSPPPHAEQYF
TRBJ2-7 15 NA few TRBV7-2 TGTGCCAGCAGCTTAATCCTCGGGGCGTATTACGAGCAGTACTTC CASSLILGAYYEQYF
TRBJ2-7 14 NA few TRBV15 TGTGCCACCAGCAGAGATGAGGGTTTAGACGAGCAGTACTTC CATSRDEGLDEQYF
TRBJ2-2 18 TRBD1 NA TRBV6-2/TRBV6-3 TGTGCCAGCAGTACCGGGACAGTAATTACCATTAACACCGGGGAGCTGTTTTTT CASSTGTVITINTGELFF
TRBJ1-2 15 TRBD1 many TRBV3-1 TGTGCCAGCAGCCAAGAGCACAGGGGTAACTATGGCTACACCTTC CASSQEHRGNYGYTF
TRBJ2-6 15 NA NA TRBV9 TGTGCCAGCAGCGTGCAGGACTCTGGGGCCAACGTCCTGACTTTC CASSVQDSGANVLTF
TRBJ1-1 11 TRBD1 few TRBV29-1 TGCAGCGCCACACCGGGACAGGAAGCTTTCTTT CSATPGQEAFF
TRBJ2-7 15 TRBD2 NA TRBV6-6 TGTGCCAGCAGCTCCGGACTAGCGGAATACTACGAGCAGTACTTC CASSSGLAEYYEQYF
TRBJ2-1 18 NA many TRBV4-3 TGCGCCAGCAGCCAAGATCTGTTTGGCCCGGGGTCCTACAATGAGCAGTTCTTC CASSQDLFGPGSYNEQFF
TRBJ1-2 16 TRBD1 NA TRBV4-3 TGCGCCAGCAGGTCCGGGACAGGGGGCGCGGCTTATGGCTACACCTTC CASRSGTGGAAYGYTF
TRBJ2-3 15 NA NA TRBV7-9 TGTGCCAGCAGCGGACGGGCCTCTAGCACAGATACGCAGTATTTT CASSGRASSTDTQYF
TRBJ2-1 13 TRBD2 many TRBV29-1 TGCAGCGTTGTCGGCGGGAGGTGGAATGAGCAGTTCTTC CSVVGGRWNEQFF
TRBJ2-5 15 TRBD1 few TRBV11-2 TGTGCCAGCAGCTTAGGCGACAGGGATGCAGAGACCCAGTACTTC CASSLGDRDAETQYF
TRBJ1-4 13 NA NA TRBV5-1 TGCGCCAGCAGCCGGGCAACTAATGAAAAACTGTTTTTT CASSRATNEKLFF
TRBJ2-2 14 TRBD1 NA TRBV20-1 TGCAGTGCTAGGGAAGGGGGCGCCACCGGGGAGCTGTTTTTT CSAREGGATGELFF
TRBJ1-1 12 NA NA TRBV2 TGTGCCAGCAGGGCCCGACAGTTAGAAGCTTTCTTT CASRARQLEAFF
TRBJ2-1 15 NA few TRBV7-9 TGTGCCTTACCCGGAGGGGGGAGGACCTACAATGAGCAGTTCTTC CALPGGGRTYNEQFF
TRBJ2-1 12 NA NA TRBV15 TGTGCCACTGGGGGATCCTACAATGAGCAGTTCTTC CATGGSYNEQFF
TRBJ2-5 14 NA many TRBV19 TGTGCCAGTAAGGGTAGTGCTTTCGAAGAGACCCAGTACTTC CASKGSAFEETQYF
TRBJ1-1 13 NA many TRBV20-1 TGCAGTGCTAGAATTCCCATTGGAATAGAGGCTTTCTTT CSARIPIGIEAFF